The text below deals with one TCR beta chain. Its antigen is unidentified. This CDR3 region has 16 residues. The germline gives CDR1 MNHEY, CDR2 SMNVEV (reference sequence). The V and J ends lost 5 bases and 8 bases, in that order; junction bases with no gene match: 7. This sample is drawn from a study of cytomegalovirus exposure and HLA in healthy donors. Study observations and caveats: In a later analysis, productive TCRs from donors in an Asian-associated ancestry cluster reportedly carried fewer N-insertions than the cohort mean. In a later analysis, DRB1 alleles had the most associated TCRs; HLA-C alleles the fewest.

Vbeta (60) and Jbeta (13) primers were used in the PCR. Assay used: immunoSEQ multiplex PCR; TCRdb lists only in-frame clones, some missing. The sample has roughly 100,000 clones; around 70% are singletons. Sequencing was performed on PBMCs. The chain has TRBV27 and TRBJ2-1, with 15 bases matching TRBD2. The sequence came from a man younger than 45 in good health and CMV-seronegative. The CDR3 bases are TGTGCCAGCAGTGCCGGACTAGCGGGAGGGTTAGATGAGCAGTTCTTC. Protein sequence: CASSAGLAGGLDEQFF.